Shown below are 19 T cell receptor beta chains from a single sample sequenced in a study of T cell clones after liver transplantation. Generated by immunoSEQ multiplex PCR, the TCRdb table keeps only in-frame clones and is missing some. The sample contains more than 15,000 clones, approximately 80% of which appear only once. Sequenced material: CD8+ T cells from blood, taken 48 months after liver transplant. Receptor source: a human patient who received a liver transplant. A subset of T cells may come from the graft donor.

The gene calls are TRBV5-1 and TRBJ1-3, with D uncertain. Germline V gene sequence: CDR1 SGHRS, CDR2 YFSETQ. This CDR3 spans 15 amino acids. Trimming left V 4 bases short and J 4 bases short, with 15 bases between. Here the CDR3 DNA reads TGCGCCAGCAGCCCGACCTCTGACACCGGAAACACCATATATTTT. Protein: CASSPTSDTGNTIYF.

The chain combines TRBV7-2 with TRBJ2-5; D is uncertain. Germline CDR1 reads SGHTA; CDR2 reads FQGNSA. This CDR3 region has 15 residues. The V gene lost 1 base and the J gene lost 4 bases, with 13 bases spanning the gap. CDR3 loop: CASSLDGISGETQYF. DNA for the CDR3: TGTGCCAGCAGCTTAGATGGGATCTCCGGAGAGACCCAGTACTTC.

The rearrangement joins TRBV7-9 to TRBJ2-3; TRBD2 might be the D (6 bases). Germline-derived CDR1 and CDR2 are SEHNR and FQNEAQ (reference sequence). V lost 4 bases and J 2 bases, leaving 13 bases between the germline ends. The CDR3 consists of 15 residues. CDR3: CASSSPGLTTDTQYF. DNA for the CDR3: TGTGCCAGCAGCTCCCCGGGACTCACCACAGATACGCAGTATTTT.

The chain is built from TRBV7-9 and TRBJ2-1; 10 bases match TRBD2. Germline loops: CDR1 SEHNR, CDR2 FQNEAQ (reference sequence). V dropped 5 bases and J dropped 6; count of bases not matched to a gene: 4. The length of the CDR3 is 14 residues. DNA for the CDR3: TGTGCCAGCAGCGGGGCTAGCGGGGGCAATGAGCAGTTCTTC. Translated: CASSGASGGNEQFF.

This clone appeared a few times. V and J are TRBV19 and TRBJ1-4; 8 nucleotides agree with TRBD1. Germline V CDR1 and CDR2: LNHDA, SQIVND (reference sequence). CDR3 length: 15 residues. J was trimmed by 8 bases and V by 4 bases; bases with no gene match: 9. In DNA form, the CDR3 reads TGTGCCAGTAGTAATCCAGGGGGCGCGATCGAAAAACTGTTTTTT. Amino acids: CASSNPGGAIEKLFF.

The chain carries TRBV27 and TRBJ2-7; D remains ambiguous. Germline-derived CDR1 and CDR2 are MNHEY and SMNVEV (reference sequence). The CDR3 loop spans 13 amino acids. Deletions cut 5 bases from V and 6 bases from J, with 14 bases between. In nucleotides, the CDR3 is TGTGCCAGCAGTATGGGTCCTGGTTCCGAGCAGTACTTC. As protein: CASSMGPGSEQYF.

In DNA, the CDR3 is TGTGCTAGTGGTCCCGGGGATGGCTACACCTTC. As protein: CASGPGDGYTF. This sequence joins TRBV12-5 and TRBJ1-2; the D is unclear. The V gene's germline CDR1 is LGHNT and CDR2 FRNRAP. The V gene lost 5 bases and the J gene lost 6 bases, with 7 bases spanning the gap. The CDR3 length is 11 residues.

This clone has just one count. This chain links TRBV28 with TRBJ2-7; D is possibly TRBD1 (6 bases). This CDR3 has 14 residues. V was shortened by 2 bases and J by 5 bases, with 13 bases between the two germline ends. Germline CDR1 reads MDHEN; CDR2 reads SYDVKM. CDR3 sequence (DNA): TGTGCCAGCAGTTTAACCGGACAGTTCGACGAGCAGTACTTC. The encoded protein is CASSLTGQFDEQYF. The variable domain in full, completed from reference TRBV28 and TRBJ2-7, reads DVKVTQSSRYLVKRTGEKVFLECVQDMDHENMFWYRQDPGLGLRLIYFSYDVKMKEKGDIPEGYSVSREKKERFSLILESASTNQTSMYLCASSLTGQFDEQYFGPGTRLTVT.

This chain connects TRBV11-2 to TRBJ1-2; possibly TRBD1 for D (6 bases). The CDR3 is made up of 13 amino acids. The germline CDR1 and CDR2 sequences are SGHAT and FQNNGV. The V end lost 1 base, the J end lost 8 bases, and 11 bases lay between the germline ends. This CDR3 reads CASSLGGASGYTF. The CDR3 nucleotides are TGTGCCAGCAGCTTAGGGGGGGCTAGCGGCTACACCTTC.

As concerns this clone: This likely traces to a read error, being one base from a far larger clone. V gene TRBV6-1 combines with J gene TRBJ1-5; D remains unclear. The CDR3 consists of 13 residues. Germline CDR1 is MNHNS and CDR2 is SASEGT. V lost 0 bases and J lost 4, with 4 bases in between. In nucleotides, the CDR3 is TGTGCCAGCAGTGAAGCGGCAAATCAGCCCCAGCATTTT. Translating gives CASSEAANQPQHF.

This clone showed up just a few times. The chain is built from TRBV6-5 and TRBJ1-6; possibly TRBD1 for D (6 bases). The CDR3 length is 13 residues. V dropped 7 bases and J dropped 7 bases, with 11 bases sitting between them. The germline CDR1 and CDR2 sequences are MNHEY and SVGAGI. CDR3 protein: CASKGQGNSPLHF. The CDR3 nucleotides read TGTGCCAGCAAGGGGCAGGGGAATTCACCCCTCCACTTT.

CDR3 in amino acids: CASSVGRSSYEQYF. The CDR3 DNA follows: TGTGCCAGCAGCGTAGGGCGAAGCTCCTACGAGCAGTACTTC. This chain connects TRBV9 to TRBJ2-7; no reliable D call. Germline CDR1 SGDLS, CDR2 YYNGEE. V shed 0 bases and J shed 0 bases, with 7 bases lying between them. The CDR3 has 14 amino acids.

The chain links TRBV9 to TRBJ2-7; D is perhaps TRBD2 (5 bases). The CDR3 is 15 residues long. Trimming stripped 3 bases from V and 3 bases from J, with 16 bases between. The V gene's germline CDR1 is SGDLS and CDR2 YYNGEE. This CDR3 reads CASSGGNGIGYEQYF. The CDR3 coding sequence is TGTGCCAGCAGCGGTGGGAACGGGATCGGCTACGAGCAGTACTTC. Filled out from reference TRBV9 and TRBJ2-7, the complete variable domain reads DSGVTQTPKHLITATGQRVTLRCSPRSGDLSVYWYQQSLDQGLQFLIQYYNGEERAKGNILERFSAQQFPDLHSELNLSSLELGDSALYFCASSGGNGIGYEQYFGPGTRLTVT.

The chain couples TRBV4-1 to TRBJ2-5; 10 bases fit TRBD1. The germline V gene has CDR1 MGHRA and CDR2 YSYEKL. The trim removed 3 bases at V and 4 bases at J, leaving 5 bases unmatched. This CDR3 contains 15 residues. CDR3 region: CASSHPTGGGETQYF. Written as DNA, the CDR3 is TGCGCCAGCAGCCACCCGACAGGGGGCGGAGAGACCCAGTACTTC.

This clone was counted only a few times. The rearrangement uses TRBV5-6 and TRBJ2-7; D is perhaps TRBD1 (6 bases). The CDR3 totals 13 residues. CDR1 is SGHDT and CDR2 is YYEEEE in the germline V gene. V lost 4 bases to trimming and J lost 3 bases, with 11 bases between them. CDR3 in DNA: TGTGCCAGCAGCAGGACAGACAACTACGAGCAGTACTTC. As protein: CASSRTDNYEQYF.

This sequence joins TRBV11-2 and TRBJ2-7; D gene ambiguous. The V end was cut by 1 base, the J end by 1 base, with 8 bases between. The CDR3 totals 14 residues. Germline V gene sequence: CDR1 SGHAT, CDR2 FQNNGV. The CDR3 DNA reads TGTGCCAGCAGCTTAGGTGCGGATTCCTACGAGCAGTACTTC. It translates to CASSLGADSYEQYF. Filled out from reference TRBV11-2 and TRBJ2-7, the complete variable domain reads EAGVAQSPRYKIIEKRQSVAFWCNPISGHATLYWYQQILGQGPKLLIQFQNNGVVDDSQLPKDRFSAERLKGVDSTLKIQPAKLEDSAVYLCASSLGADSYEQYFGPGTRLTVT.

The rearrangement links TRBV27 to TRBJ2-5, with TRBD2 identical over 11 bases. The CDR3 contains 15 residues. Germline CDR1 and CDR2: MNHEY and SMNVEV (reference sequence). Germline trimming cut 7 bases from V and 1 base from J; bases unmatched to any gene: 5. The CDR3, as DNA: TGTGCCAGCAACTTAGCGGGGGGGTCCCAAGAGACCCAGTACTTC. Translated: CASNLAGGSQETQYF.

CDR3 protein: CASSSPEVAGAETQYF. The CDR3 bases are TGTGCCAGCAGCTCTCCCGAGGTAGCGGGGGCCGAGACCCAGTACTTC. The chain recombines TRBV5-6 with TRBJ2-5; TRBD2 agrees at 9 bases. This CDR3 region has 16 residues. The germline CDR1 and CDR2 sequences are SGHDT and YYEEEE. V trimming: 3 bases; J trimming: 5 bases; junction bases outside the gene matches: 11.

This clone was seen repeatedly, ten times or more. This sample also contains other DNA sequences that code for the same CDR3. The V gene is TRBV6-1, the J gene TRBJ2-7; D gene uncertain. Germline lookup yields CDR1 MNHNS and CDR2 SASEGT. The ends were cut back, 2 bases at V and 3 bases at J, with 5 bases in the middle. CDR3 length: 12 amino acids. CDR3 DNA sequence: TGTGCCAGCAGTGAATACGGCTACGAGCAGTACTTC. This gives the protein CASSEYGYEQYF.